Listed here are 9 T cell receptor beta chains from one sample, sequenced in a study of vaccination and CD4 T cells after COVID-19. Once obtained from cultured CD4+ T cells, the DNA was sequenced using the Oncomine TCR Beta short-read assay. Each CDR3 protein gets one entry after TCRdb re-called the PCR reads with MiXCR. This table holds 25,000 to 30,000 distinct CDR3 sequences, less than 80% found once. These TCRs' antigens remain unknown. The treatment: 10-day PBMC culture with coronavirus spike peptide pools or control peptides (ViraFEST assay). The specimen comprised CD4+ T cells from blood, cultured in vitro, sampled after SARS-CoV-2 vaccination. The receptors derive from a human donor who received a COVID-19 vaccine.

This sequence joins TRBV2 and TRBJ1-5; D perhaps matches TRBD1 (5 bases). Germline V lookup: CDR1 SNHLY, CDR2 FYNNEI. This CDR3 contains 14 residues. Trimming shortened V by 3 bases and J by 7 bases, and 13 bases separated the two germline ends. The CDR3 loop reads CASSESGRGQPQHF. Written as DNA, the CDR3 is TGTGCCAGCAGTGAGTCAGGGAGAGGCCAGCCCCAGCATTTT. The full variable domain, rest sourced from reference TRBV2 and TRBJ1-5, is EPEVTQTPSHQVTQMGQEVILRCVPISNHLYFYWYRQILGQKVEFLVSFYNNEISEKSEIFDDQFSVERPDGSNFTLKIRSTKLEDSAMYFCASSESGRGQPQHFGDGTRLSIL.

The chain is built from TRBV15 and TRBJ2-3; the match to TRBD2 covers 9 bases. The CDR3 is made up of 15 amino acids. Germline loops: CDR1 LNHNV, CDR2 YYDKDF (reference sequence). The V and J ends lost 5 bases and 4 bases, in that order; junction bases with no gene match: 7. The DNA of the CDR3 is TGTGCCACCAGCGGAACTAGCGGGCGGGCAGATACGCAGTATTTT. Translation gives CATSGTSGRADTQYF.

The gene calls are TRBV6-5 and TRBJ2-5, with D uncertain. Trimming took 2 bases from V and 5 from J, leaving 9 bases between them. Germline V gives CDR1 MNHEY, CDR2 SVGAGI. The CDR3 has 13 residues. The CDR3 DNA is TGTGCCAGCAGTTACGGGGTGTGGGAGACCCAGTACTTC. Its protein is CASSYGVWETQYF.

Here the CDR3 DNA reads TGTGCCAGCAGCCAAGATTCAGGATCCGATTCACCCCTCCACTTT. Translated: CASSQDSGSDSPLHF. The chain carries TRBV14 and TRBJ1-6; D uncertain. CDR3 size: 15 residues. Per germline, CDR1 SGHDN and CDR2 FVKESK. The V end was cut by 0 bases, the J end by 8 bases, with 11 bases between.

The chain carries TRBV20-1 and TRBJ1-4; perhaps TRBD1 as D (6 bases). Trimming cost V 0 bases and J 8 bases, with 19 bases left between them. Germline-derived CDR1 and CDR2 are DFQATT and SNEGSKA (reference sequence). This CDR3 comprises 16 residues. The CDR3 DNA is TGCAGTGCTAGAGATCGGGGGGGGCCGGGAGGGGAAAAACTGTTTTTT. Amino acids: CSARDRGGPGGEKLFF.

The chain carries TRBV4-2 and TRBJ1-2; D remains unclear. CDR1 and CDR2 from the germline V gene are LGHNA and YNFKEQ. This CDR3 region has 14 residues. With 1 base removed from V and 2 bases from J, the gap between germline ends came to 8 bases. In DNA, the CDR3 is TGTGCCAGCAGCCAAGCGTTTGGGAACTATGGCTACACCTTC. Amino acids: CASSQAFGNYGYTF.

The chain recombines TRBV6-1 with TRBJ1-2, with D hard to call. CDR1 is MNHNS and CDR2 is SASEGT in the germline V gene. This CDR3 spans 13 amino acids. V lost 5 bases, J lost 4 bases, and 11 bases lay in between. CDR3 loop: CASSRTATYGYTF. CDR3 nucleotides: TGTGCCAGCAGTCGCACAGCTACCTATGGCTACACCTTC.

V is TRBV27 and J is TRBJ2-2; 10 bases map to TRBD2. CDR1 is MNHEY, CDR2 SMNVEV, per germline (reference sequence). CDR3 size: 15 residues. The trim removed 6 bases at V and 4 bases at J, leaving 5 bases unmatched. The CDR3 is CASSRLAGFTGELFF. CDR3 sequence (DNA): TGTGCCAGCAGCCGACTAGCGGGCTTCACCGGGGAGCTGTTTTTT.

The V gene is TRBV30, the J gene TRBJ2-3; D uncertain. This CDR3 spans 14 amino acids. Trimming took off 2 bases at V and 0 bases at J, with 9 bases between the two ends. CDR1 GTSNPN and CDR2 SVGIG come from the germline V gene (reference sequence). The CDR3 DNA follows: TGTGCCTGGAGTACCGTTGCTAGCACAGATACGCAGTATTTT. This sequence encodes CAWSTVASTDTQYF.